This note documents a single TCR beta chain sequence. Its cognate antigen is unknown. V was pared by 3 bases and J by 1 base, with 7 bases of the junction left unmatched. The CDR3 covers 16 residues. This specimen belongs to a study of T-cell reconstitution after alpha-beta-depleted transplantation in children. TCRbeta library construction was performed incorporating unique molecular identifiers. TCRdb used MiXCR to reprocess the PCR reads, holding one entry per CDR3 protein. The sample holds a few hundred thousand distinct CDR3 sequences; over 10% are singletons and the top ten take around 2%. General study points: Newly produced T cells mostly provided counts and TCRbeta diversity after one year, as hyperexpanded clones declined. Some patients showed high day-60 TCRbeta diversity, which derived from surviving recipient T cells and thymic progenitors.

Sequences were derived from PBMCs, mostly from graft donor cells, sampled 360 days after TCRalphabeta/CD19-depleted stem cell transplant. The clonotype was recovered from a male patient under 18 who had a stem cell transplant for acute myeloid leukemia, so the T cells may come from the graft donor. This chain connects TRBV12-3 or TRBV12-4 to TRBJ2-3; 7 positions match TRBD2. The CDR3 DNA is TGTGCCAGCAGTTTTAGGCTAGCGGAACGCACAGATACGCAGTATTTT. Its translation is CASSFRLAERTDTQYF.